The present TCR beta chain was sequenced within a study of T cell responses to AZD1222 COVID-19 vaccine. Study summary: Some second doses came at about 4 weeks and others at about 12 weeks; these were pooled.

Method: immunoSEQ multiplex PCR; TCRdb's copy keeps in-frame clones and lacks some. The sample yields about 97,000 clones, more than 70% seen once. The CDR3 loop spans 16 amino acids. Per germline, CDR1 ENHRY and CDR2 SYGVKD. Study-level points and caveats: Among vaccine-associated CD4 TCRs, coverage spanned spike, with dominance at 160-218 and 743-854. Mostly white British, mostly female donors; authors suggested clonal diversity may be underestimated. Only six or seven AZD1222 recipients tested seropositive at baseline.

With regard to this clone: Its antigen is not identified. At one boundary the junction diverges from the germline segment, which might be a read error.

This sequence was found in an adult in good health. The source was peripheral blood, collected on day 0 of AZD1222 vaccination. This rearrangement joins TRBV10-3 to TRBJ1-1; 8 bases are a match to TRBD1. CDR3 DNA: TGCGGTTATCCCTCCTTACCGGGACAGGAGAACACTGAAGCTTTCTTT. It encodes CGYPSLPGQENTEAFF.